These 18 T cell receptor beta chains came from one sample sequenced in a study of regulatory T cells in long-lasting Graves disease. This sample's time point: newly diagnosed GD, antithyroid drugs for less than 3 months. TCR sequences were obtained from RNA taken from PBMCs. CDR3-region Arm-PCR and iRepertoire HTBI primers produced the TCR beta libraries. TCRdb re-analysed the multiplex PCR reads in MiXCR, keeping a single row per CDR3 protein. Of 540,000 or so distinct CDR3 sequences in the sample, about 13% were seen once. These data are also associated with another study on T cells in Graves' hyperthyroidism and ophthalmopathy.

Here the sequenced sample was peripheral blood mononuclear cells (PBMCs), taken at new diagnosis, from a patient treated with antithyroid drugs. The origin of the receptors is a man aged 30 to 39 with Graves disease.

This clonotype was counted at least ten times. CDR3 in DNA: TGCAGCGTTGGTCAGGGGGAAGAAAAACTGTTTTTT. This sequence encodes CSVGQGEEKLFF. J is TRBJ1-4 and V is TRBV29-1, with TRBD1 identical over 7 bases. The V gene's germline CDR1 is SQVTM and CDR2 ANQGSEA. Trimming cost V 4 bases and J 8 bases; bases outside gene matches: 4. This CDR3 has 12 amino acids.

Only a few counts were recorded for this clonotype. The chain employs TRBV7-9 and TRBJ2-1; TRBD2 agrees at 12 bases. CDR1 SEHNR and CDR2 FQNEAQ come from the germline V gene (reference sequence). The trim removed 5 bases at V and 5 bases at J, leaving 7 bases unmatched. This CDR3 comprises 16 residues. The CDR3 DNA is TGTGCCAGCAGCGGACAGACTAGCGGGAGAAACAATGAGCAGTTCTTC. Its protein is CASSGQTSGRNNEQFF. Full variable domain (outside the CDR3, taken from reference TRBV7-9 and TRBJ2-1): DTGVSQNPRHKITKRGQNVTFRCDPISEHNRLYWYRQTLGQGPEFLTYFQNEAQLEKSRLLSDRFSAERPKGSFSTLEIQRTEQGDSAMYLCASSGQTSGRNNEQFFGPGTRLTVL.

This clonotype has only a few counts. V gene TRBV20-1 combines with J gene TRBJ2-7; D remains ambiguous. CDR3 length equals 15 residues. Trimming took 3 bases from V and 3 from J, leaving 18 bases between them. CDR1 and CDR2 from the germline V gene are DFQATT and SNEGSKA (reference sequence). CDR3: CSASISGGQYYEQYF. The DNA of the CDR3 is TGCAGTGCTAGTATTTCCGGCGGTCAGTACTACGAGCAGTACTTC.

This clonotype has at least ten counts. The chain uses TRBV12-3 or TRBV12-4 and TRBJ2-3, with D hard to call. The CDR3 is made up of 15 amino acids. V was pared by 3 bases and J by 2 bases, with 12 bases between. The CDR3 is CASSFRTGFTDTQYF. The CDR3 nucleotides read TGTGCCAGCAGTTTCCGGACGGGTTTCACAGATACGCAGTATTTT.

This clonotype has a count of ten or more. The V gene is TRBV6-1, the J gene TRBJ2-5; D remains ambiguous. CDR1 is MNHNS, CDR2 SASEGT, per germline. CDR3 length equals 11 residues. Trimming removed 7 bases from V and 4 bases from J, with 7 bases in between. The chain's CDR3 is CASTSGETQYF. In DNA, the CDR3 is TGTGCCAGCACCTCCGGAGAGACCCAGTACTTC.

This clonotype has a count of ten or more. This chain links TRBV27 with TRBJ2-7; TRBD1 aligns across 10 bases. This CDR3 contains 16 residues. J lost 4 bases, V lost 1 base, and 7 bases had no gene match. The germline V gene encodes CDR1 MNHEY and CDR2 SMNVEV (reference sequence). In DNA form, the CDR3 reads TGTGCCAGCAGTTTATTTGGGGACAGGGGCGGGTACGAGCAGTACTTC. Its protein is CASSLFGDRGGYEQYF.

In its sample, this clonotype was seen a few times. V and J are TRBV5-4 and TRBJ2-1; TRBD2 agrees at 10 bases. J lost 3 bases, V lost 0 bases, and 3 bases had no gene match. This CDR3 is 16 amino acids long. Germline loops: CDR1 SGHNT, CDR2 YYREEE (reference sequence). The CDR3 spells CASSLGSGRGYNEQFF. The CDR3, as DNA: TGTGCCAGCAGCTTGGGGAGCGGGAGGGGCTACAATGAGCAGTTCTTC.

Only a few counts were recorded for this clonotype. The rearrangement links TRBV25-1 to TRBJ1-2; D is undetermined. Trimming removed 0 bases at V and 7 bases at J, with 6 bases between. CDR1 and CDR2 (germline): MGHDK, SYGVNS. The CDR3 extends over 12 amino acids. CDR3 sequence reads: CASSEYGFGYTF. The DNA of the CDR3 is TGTGCCAGCAGTGAATATGGATTTGGCTACACCTTC.

This clonotype has a count of ten or more. The chain employs TRBV15 and TRBJ2-1; D is undetermined. CDR3 length: 14 residues. V shed 0 bases and J shed 8 bases, with 11 bases lying between them. Germline V gives CDR1 LNHNV, CDR2 YYDKDF (reference sequence). Here the CDR3 reads CATSREGPSDEQFF. As DNA, the CDR3 is TGTGCCACCAGCAGAGAGGGTCCCAGCGATGAGCAGTTCTTC. The full variable domain, in which reference TRBV15 and TRBJ2-1 provide the parts outside the CDR3, is DAMVIQNPRYQVTQFGKPVTLSCSQTLNHNVMYWYQQKSSQAPKLLFHYYDKDFNNEADTPDNFQSRRPNTSFCFLDIRSPGLGDTAMYLCATSREGPSDEQFFGPGTRLTVL.

Ten or more counts support this clonotype. The chain recombines TRBV9 with TRBJ1-4; D is unclear. The CDR3 is 14 amino acids. Trimming took 3 bases from V and 7 from J, leaving 13 bases between them. Germline CDR1 is SGDLS and CDR2 is YYNGEE. CDR3 coding DNA: TGTGCCAGCAGCGATGAATCACGGGGTGAAAAACTGTTTTTT. It yields the protein CASSDESRGEKLFF.

The V gene is TRBV6-1, the J gene TRBJ1-5; tentatively, D is TRBD1 (5 bases). CDR3 size: 15 residues. Per the germline V gene, CDR1 is MNHNS and CDR2 is SASEGT. V was cut by 6 bases and J by 1 base, with 13 bases left in between. CDR3 sequence reads: CASRFDSVSNQPQHF. The DNA of the CDR3 is TGTGCCAGCAGATTCGACAGCGTAAGCAATCAGCCCCAGCATTTT.

This clonotype was counted between two and nine times. This chain links TRBV13 with TRBJ1-1; D is uncertain. Germline V gene data show CDR1 as PRHDT and CDR2 as FYEKMQ (reference sequence). The ends were cut back, 5 bases at V and 1 base at J, with 14 bases in the middle. The CDR3 has 15 residues. CDR3: CASSLSIFRNTEAFF. The CDR3 region has the DNA TGTGCCAGCAGCCTCTCGATCTTTAGGAACACTGAAGCTTTCTTT. Full variable domain (outside the CDR3, taken from reference TRBV13 and TRBJ1-1): AAGVIQSPRHLIKEKRETATLKCYPIPRHDTVYWYQQGPGQDPQFLISFYEKMQSDKGSIPDRFSAQQFSDYHSELNMSSLELGDSALYFCASSLSIFRNTEAFFGQGTRLTVV.

The gene calls are TRBV5-1 and TRBJ2-7, with 10 bases fitting TRBD2. Germline loops: CDR1 SGHRS, CDR2 YFSETQ. J lost 3 bases, V lost 5 bases, and 5 bases had no gene match. The CDR3 consists of 14 residues. CDR3 amino acids: CASSGSGRFYEQYF. For the CDR3, the DNA is TGCGCCAGCAGTGGTAGCGGGAGGTTCTACGAGCAGTACTTC.

This clonotype has ten or more counts. The chain has TRBV4-1 and TRBJ1-2; D is uncertain. The CDR3 covers 12 residues. Per germline, CDR1 MGHRA and CDR2 YSYEKL. V was clipped by 1 base and J by 5 bases, with 5 bases between them. CDR3 coding DNA: TGCGCCAGCAGCCAAGTAGGGTATGGCTACACCTTC. Its protein is CASSQVGYGYTF.

This clonotype was observed many times. This chain connects TRBV12-3 or TRBV12-4 to TRBJ2-7; D uncertain. V was pared by 4 bases and J by 6 bases, with 10 bases between. CDR3 length: 12 residues. CDR3 protein: CASSSGIGEQYF. CDR3 DNA sequence: TGTGCCAGCAGTTCCGGAATCGGCGAGCAGTACTTC.

This clonotype was found many times. V is TRBV6-2 or TRBV6-3 and J is TRBJ1-1; D is ambiguous. CDR3 length equals 9 residues. Germline loops: CDR1 MNHEY, CDR2 SVGEGT. With 2 bases removed from V and 12 bases from J, the gap between germline ends came to 4 bases. Here the CDR3 reads CASSYPPFF. The CDR3 bases are TGTGCCAGCAGTTACCCCCCTTTCTTT.

Ten or more counts support this clonotype. The rearrangement links TRBV19 to TRBJ2-7; TRBD1 agrees at 8 bases. The germline CDR1 and CDR2 sequences are LNHDA and SQIVND (reference sequence). This CDR3 has 15 residues. Trimming cost V 9 bases and J 5 bases; bases outside gene matches: 15. CDR3 loop: CASRPIDRGGHEQYF. The DNA of the CDR3 is TGTGCCAGCCGACCGATCGACAGGGGAGGACACGAGCAGTACTTC. Supplemented by reference TRBV19 and TRBJ2-7, the full variable domain reads DGGITQSPKYLFRKEGQNVTLSCEQNLNHDAMYWYRQDPGQGLRLIYYSQIVNDFQKGDIAEGYSVSREKKESFPLTVTSAQKNPTAFYLCASRPIDRGGHEQYFGPGTRLTVT.

This clonotype came up many times. CDR3 loop: CASSPRDGNTEAFF. The DNA for the CDR3 is TGTGCCAGCTCACCAAGGGACGGTAACACTGAAGCTTTCTTT. The chain links TRBV18 to TRBJ1-1, with D perhaps matching TRBD1 (5 bases). This CDR3 is built from 14 residues. The germline gives CDR1 KGHSH, CDR2 LQKENI. Trimming took 2 bases from V and 2 from J, leaving 9 bases between them.